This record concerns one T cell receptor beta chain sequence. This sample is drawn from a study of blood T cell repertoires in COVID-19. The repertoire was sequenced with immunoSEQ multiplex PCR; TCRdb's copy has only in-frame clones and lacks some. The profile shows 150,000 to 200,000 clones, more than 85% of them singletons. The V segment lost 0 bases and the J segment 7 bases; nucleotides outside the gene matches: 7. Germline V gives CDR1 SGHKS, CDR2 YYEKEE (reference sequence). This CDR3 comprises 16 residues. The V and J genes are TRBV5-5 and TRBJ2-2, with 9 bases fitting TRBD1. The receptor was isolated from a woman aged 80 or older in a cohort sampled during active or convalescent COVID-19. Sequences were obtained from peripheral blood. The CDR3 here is CASSLVTGGAGGELFF. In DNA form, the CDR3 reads TGTGCCAGCAGCTTGGTTACAGGGGGCGCGGGCGGGGAGCTGTTTTTT.